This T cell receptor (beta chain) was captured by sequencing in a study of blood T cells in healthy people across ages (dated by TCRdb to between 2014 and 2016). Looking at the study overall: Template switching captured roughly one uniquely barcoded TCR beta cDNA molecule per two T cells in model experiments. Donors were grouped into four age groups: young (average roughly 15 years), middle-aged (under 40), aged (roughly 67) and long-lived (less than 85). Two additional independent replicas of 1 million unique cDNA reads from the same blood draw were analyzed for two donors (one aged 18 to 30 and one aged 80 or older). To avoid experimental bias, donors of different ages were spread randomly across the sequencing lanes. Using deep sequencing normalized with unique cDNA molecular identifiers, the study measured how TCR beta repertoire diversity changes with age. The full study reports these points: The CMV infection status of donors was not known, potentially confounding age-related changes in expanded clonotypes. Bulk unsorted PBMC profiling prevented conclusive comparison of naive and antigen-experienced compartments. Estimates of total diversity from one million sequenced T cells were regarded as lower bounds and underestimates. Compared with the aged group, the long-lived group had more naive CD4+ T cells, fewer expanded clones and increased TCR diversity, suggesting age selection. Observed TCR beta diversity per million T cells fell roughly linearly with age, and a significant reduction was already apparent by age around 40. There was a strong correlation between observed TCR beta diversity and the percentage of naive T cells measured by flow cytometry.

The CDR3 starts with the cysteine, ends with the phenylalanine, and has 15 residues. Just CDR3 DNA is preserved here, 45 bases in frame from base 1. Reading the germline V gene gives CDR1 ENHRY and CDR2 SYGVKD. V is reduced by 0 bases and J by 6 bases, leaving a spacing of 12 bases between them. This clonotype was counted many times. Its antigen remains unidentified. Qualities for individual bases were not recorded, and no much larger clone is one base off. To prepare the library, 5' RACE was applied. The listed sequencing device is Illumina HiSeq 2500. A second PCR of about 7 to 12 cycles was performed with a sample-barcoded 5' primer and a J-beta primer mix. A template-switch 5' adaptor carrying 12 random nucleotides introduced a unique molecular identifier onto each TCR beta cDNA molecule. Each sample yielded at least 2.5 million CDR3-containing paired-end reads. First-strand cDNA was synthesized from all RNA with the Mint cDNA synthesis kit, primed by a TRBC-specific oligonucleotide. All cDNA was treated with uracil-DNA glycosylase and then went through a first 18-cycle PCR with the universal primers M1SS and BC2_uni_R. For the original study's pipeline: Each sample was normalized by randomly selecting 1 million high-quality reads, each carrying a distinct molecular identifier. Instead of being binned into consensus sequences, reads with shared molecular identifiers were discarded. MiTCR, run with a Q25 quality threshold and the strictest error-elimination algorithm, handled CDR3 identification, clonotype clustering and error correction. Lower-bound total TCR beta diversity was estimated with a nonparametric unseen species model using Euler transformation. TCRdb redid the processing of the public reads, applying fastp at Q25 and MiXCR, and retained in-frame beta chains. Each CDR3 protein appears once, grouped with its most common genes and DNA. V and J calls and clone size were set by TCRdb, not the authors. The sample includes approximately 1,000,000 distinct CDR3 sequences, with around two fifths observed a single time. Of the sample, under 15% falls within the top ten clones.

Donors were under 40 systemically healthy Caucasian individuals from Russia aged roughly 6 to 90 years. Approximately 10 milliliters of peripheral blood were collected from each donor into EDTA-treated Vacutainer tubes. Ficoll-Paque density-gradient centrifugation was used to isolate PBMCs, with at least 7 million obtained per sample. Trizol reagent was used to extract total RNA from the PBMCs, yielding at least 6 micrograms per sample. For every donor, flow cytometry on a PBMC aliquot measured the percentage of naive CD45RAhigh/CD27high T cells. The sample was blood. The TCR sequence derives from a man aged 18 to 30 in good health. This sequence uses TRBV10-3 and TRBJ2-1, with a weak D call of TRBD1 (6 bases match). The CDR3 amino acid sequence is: CAISESLGTINEQFF. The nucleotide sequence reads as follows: TGTGCCATCAGTGAGTCCCTCGGGACAATCAATGAGCAGTTCTTC.